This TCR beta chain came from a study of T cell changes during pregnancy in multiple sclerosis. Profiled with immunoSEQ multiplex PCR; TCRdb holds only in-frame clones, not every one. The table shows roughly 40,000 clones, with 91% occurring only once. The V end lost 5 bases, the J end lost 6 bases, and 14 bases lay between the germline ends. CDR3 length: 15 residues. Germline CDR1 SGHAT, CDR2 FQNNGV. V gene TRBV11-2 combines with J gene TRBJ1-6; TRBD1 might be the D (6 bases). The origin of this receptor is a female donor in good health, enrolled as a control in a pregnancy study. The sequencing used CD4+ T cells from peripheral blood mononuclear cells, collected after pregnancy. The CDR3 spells CASSPRNRVNSPLHF. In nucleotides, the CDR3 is TGTGCCAGCAGCCCCCGAAACAGGGTTAATTCACCCCTCCACTTT.